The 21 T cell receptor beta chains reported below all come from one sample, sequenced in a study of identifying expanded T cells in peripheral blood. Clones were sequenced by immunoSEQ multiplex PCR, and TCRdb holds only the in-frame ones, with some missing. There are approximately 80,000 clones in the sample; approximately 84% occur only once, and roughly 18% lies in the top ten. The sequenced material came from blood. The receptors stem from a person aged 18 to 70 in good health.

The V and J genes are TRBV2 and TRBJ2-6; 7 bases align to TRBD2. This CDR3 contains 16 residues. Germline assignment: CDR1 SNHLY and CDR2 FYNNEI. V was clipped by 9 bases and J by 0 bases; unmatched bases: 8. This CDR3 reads CARGSGANSGANVLTF. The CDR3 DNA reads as TGTGCCAGGGGGAGCGGGGCCAACTCTGGGGCCAACGTCCTGACTTTC.

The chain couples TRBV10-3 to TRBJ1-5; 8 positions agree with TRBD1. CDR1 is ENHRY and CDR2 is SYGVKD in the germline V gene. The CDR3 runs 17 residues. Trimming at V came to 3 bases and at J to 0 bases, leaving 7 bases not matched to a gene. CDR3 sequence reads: CAISDPQGAGSNQPQHF. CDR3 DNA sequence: TGTGCCATCAGTGATCCTCAGGGGGCTGGTAGCAATCAGCCCCAGCATTTT.

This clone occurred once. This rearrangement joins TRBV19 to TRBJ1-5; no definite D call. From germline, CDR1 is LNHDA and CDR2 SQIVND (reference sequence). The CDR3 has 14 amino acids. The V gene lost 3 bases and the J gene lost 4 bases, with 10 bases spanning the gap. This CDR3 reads CASSMAAGNQPQHF. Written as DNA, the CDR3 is TGTGCCAGTAGTATGGCGGCGGGGAATCAGCCCCAGCATTTT. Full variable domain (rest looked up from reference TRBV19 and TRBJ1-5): DGGITQSPKYLFRKEGQNVTLSCEQNLNHDAMYWYRQDPGQGLRLIYYSQIVNDFQKGDIAEGYSVSREKKESFPLTVTSAQKNPTAFYLCASSMAAGNQPQHFGDGTRLSIL.

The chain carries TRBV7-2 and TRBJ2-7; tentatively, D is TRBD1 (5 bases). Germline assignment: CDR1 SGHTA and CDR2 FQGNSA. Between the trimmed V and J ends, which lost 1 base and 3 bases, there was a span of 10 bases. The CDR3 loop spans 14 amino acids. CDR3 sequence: CASSLEARGYEQYF. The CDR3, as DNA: TGTGCCAGCAGCTTAGAAGCTAGGGGCTACGAGCAGTACTTC.

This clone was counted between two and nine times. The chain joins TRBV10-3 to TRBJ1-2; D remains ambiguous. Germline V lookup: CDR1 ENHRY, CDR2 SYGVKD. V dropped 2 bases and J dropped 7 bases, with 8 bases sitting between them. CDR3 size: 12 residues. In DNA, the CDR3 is TGTGCCATCAGTGAGGGACCCTCTGGCTACACCTTC. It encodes CAISEGPSGYTF.

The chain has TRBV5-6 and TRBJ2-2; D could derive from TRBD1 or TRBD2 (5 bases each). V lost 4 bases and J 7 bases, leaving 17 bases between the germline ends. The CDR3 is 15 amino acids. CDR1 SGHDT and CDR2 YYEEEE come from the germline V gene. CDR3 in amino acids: CASSPLGEHIGELFF. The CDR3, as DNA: TGTGCCAGCAGCCCCCTGGGGGAACACATCGGGGAGCTGTTTTTT.

CDR3 in DNA: TGTGCCAGCAGCTCGTCCCTCATAGTATCCTACGAGCAGTACTTC. Its translation: CASSSSLIVSYEQYF. V is TRBV7-2 and J is TRBJ2-7; D uncertain. This CDR3 has 15 residues. Germline CDR1 and CDR2: SGHTA and FQGNSA. Between the trimmed V and J ends, which lost 4 bases and 1 base, there was a span of 14 bases. The full variable domain, rest sourced from reference TRBV7-2 and TRBJ2-7, is GAGVSQSPSNKVTEKGKDVELRCDPISGHTALYWYRQSLGQGLEFLIYFQGNSAPDKSGLPSDRFSAERTGGSVSTLTIQRTQQEDSAVYLCASSSSLIVSYEQYFGPGTRLTVT.

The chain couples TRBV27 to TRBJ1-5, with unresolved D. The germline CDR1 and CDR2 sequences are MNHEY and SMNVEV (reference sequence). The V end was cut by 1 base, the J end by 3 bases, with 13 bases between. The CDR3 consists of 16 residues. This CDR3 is CASSLFSGPYNQPQHF. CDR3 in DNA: TGTGCCAGCAGTTTATTCTCCGGCCCGTACAATCAGCCCCAGCATTTT.

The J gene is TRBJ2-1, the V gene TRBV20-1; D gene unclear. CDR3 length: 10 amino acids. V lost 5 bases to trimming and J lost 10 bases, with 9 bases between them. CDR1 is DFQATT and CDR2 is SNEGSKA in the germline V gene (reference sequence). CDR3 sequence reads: CSAELSEQFF. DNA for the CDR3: TGCAGTGCTGAGCTTTCCGAGCAGTTCTTC.

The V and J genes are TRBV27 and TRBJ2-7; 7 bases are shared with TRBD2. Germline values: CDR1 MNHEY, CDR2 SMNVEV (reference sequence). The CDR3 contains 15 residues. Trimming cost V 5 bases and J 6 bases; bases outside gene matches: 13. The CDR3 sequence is CASSLDGFTSVEQYF. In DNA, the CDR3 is TGTGCCAGCAGTCTTGACGGGTTTACTAGCGTCGAGCAGTACTTC.

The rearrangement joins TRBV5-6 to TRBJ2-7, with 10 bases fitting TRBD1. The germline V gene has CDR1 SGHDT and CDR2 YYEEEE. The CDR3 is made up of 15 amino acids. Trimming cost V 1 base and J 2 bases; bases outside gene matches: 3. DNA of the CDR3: TGTGCCAGCAGCTTGACCGGACAGGGGGCCTACGAGCAGTACTTC. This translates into CASSLTGQGAYEQYF. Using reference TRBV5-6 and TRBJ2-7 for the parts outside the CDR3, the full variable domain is DAGVTQSPTHLIKTRGQQVTLRCSPKSGHDTVSWYQQALGQGPQFIFQYYEEEERQRGNFPDRFSGHQFPNYSSELNVNALLLGDSALYLCASSLTGQGAYEQYFGPGTRLTVT.

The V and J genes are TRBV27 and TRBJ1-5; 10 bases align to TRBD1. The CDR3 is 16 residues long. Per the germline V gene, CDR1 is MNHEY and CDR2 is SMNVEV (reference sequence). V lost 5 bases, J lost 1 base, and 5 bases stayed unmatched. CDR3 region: CASSPWTGGSNQPQHF. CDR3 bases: TGTGCCAGCAGTCCCTGGACAGGGGGGAGCAATCAGCCCCAGCATTTT.

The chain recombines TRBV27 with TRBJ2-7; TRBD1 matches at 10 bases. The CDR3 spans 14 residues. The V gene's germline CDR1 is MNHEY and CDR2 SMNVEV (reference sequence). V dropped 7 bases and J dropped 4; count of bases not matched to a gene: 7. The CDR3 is CASKPGQGIYEQYF. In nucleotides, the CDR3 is TGTGCCAGCAAACCGGGACAGGGGATTTACGAGCAGTACTTC.

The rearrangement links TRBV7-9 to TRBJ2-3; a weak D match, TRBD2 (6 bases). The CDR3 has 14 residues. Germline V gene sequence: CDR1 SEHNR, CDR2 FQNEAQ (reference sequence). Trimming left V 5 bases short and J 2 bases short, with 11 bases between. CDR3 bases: TGTGCCAGCAGCGCCGGGACTGTCACAGATACGCAGTATTTT. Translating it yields CASSAGTVTDTQYF.

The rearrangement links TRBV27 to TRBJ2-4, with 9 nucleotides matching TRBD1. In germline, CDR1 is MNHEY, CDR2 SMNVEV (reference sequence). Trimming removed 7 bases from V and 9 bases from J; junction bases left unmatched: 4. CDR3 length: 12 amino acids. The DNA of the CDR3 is TGTGCCAGCACGGACAGGGGCGGCATTCAGTACTTC. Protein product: CASTDRGGIQYF.

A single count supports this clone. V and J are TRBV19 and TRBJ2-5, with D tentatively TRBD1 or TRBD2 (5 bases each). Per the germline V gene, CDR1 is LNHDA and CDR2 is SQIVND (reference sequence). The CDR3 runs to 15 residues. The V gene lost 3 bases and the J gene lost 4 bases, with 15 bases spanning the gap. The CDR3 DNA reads TGTGCCAGTAGTATGGAGGCAGGGCGATTAGAGACCCAGTACTTC. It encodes CASSMEAGRLETQYF.

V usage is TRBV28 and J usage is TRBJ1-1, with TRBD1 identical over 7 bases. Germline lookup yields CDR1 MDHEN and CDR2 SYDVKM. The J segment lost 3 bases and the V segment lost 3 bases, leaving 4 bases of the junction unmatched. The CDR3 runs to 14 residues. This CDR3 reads CASSFGTGDTEAFF. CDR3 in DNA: TGTGCCAGCAGTTTCGGCACAGGGGACACTGAAGCTTTCTTT. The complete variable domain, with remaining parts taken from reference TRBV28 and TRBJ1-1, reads DVKVTQSSRYLVKRTGEKVFLECVQDMDHENMFWYRQDPGLGLRLIYFSYDVKMKEKGDIPEGYSVSREKKERFSLILESASTNQTSMYLCASSFGTGDTEAFFGQGTRLTVV.

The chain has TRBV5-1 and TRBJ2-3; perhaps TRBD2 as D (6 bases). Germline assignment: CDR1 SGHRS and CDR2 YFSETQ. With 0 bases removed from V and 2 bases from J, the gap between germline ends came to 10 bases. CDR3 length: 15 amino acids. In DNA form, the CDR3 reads TGCGCCAGCAGCTTGGCGGAGGGGTACACAGATACGCAGTATTTT. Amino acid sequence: CASSLAEGYTDTQYF.

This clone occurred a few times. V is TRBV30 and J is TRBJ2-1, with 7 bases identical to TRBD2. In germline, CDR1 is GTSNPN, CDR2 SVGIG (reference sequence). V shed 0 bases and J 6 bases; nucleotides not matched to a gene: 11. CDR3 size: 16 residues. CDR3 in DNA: TGTGCCTGGAGTGTAGCTCTCCTAGCGGTAGGCAATGAGCAGTTCTTC. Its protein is CAWSVALLAVGNEQFF.

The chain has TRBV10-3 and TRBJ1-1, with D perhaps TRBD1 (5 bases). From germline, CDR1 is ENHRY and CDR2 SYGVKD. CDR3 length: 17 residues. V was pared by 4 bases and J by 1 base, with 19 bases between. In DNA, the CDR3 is TGTGCCATCAGTGTCTCTACGGGGCCAGAGACGAACACTGAAGCTTTCTTT. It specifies CAISVSTGPETNTEAFF.

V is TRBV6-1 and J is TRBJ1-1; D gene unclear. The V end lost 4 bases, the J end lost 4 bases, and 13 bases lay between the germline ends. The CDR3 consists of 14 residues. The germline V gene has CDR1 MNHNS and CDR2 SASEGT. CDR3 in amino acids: CASSGSGPSTEAFF. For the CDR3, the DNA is TGTGCCAGCAGTGGATCCGGGCCGAGCACTGAAGCTTTCTTT.